Included here is one T cell receptor (beta chain) sequence, with context. The entry originates in a study of blood T cell repertoires in COVID-19. Germline assignment: CDR1 SQVTM and CDR2 ANQGSEA. The V end was cut by 0 bases, the J end by 3 bases, with 8 bases between. This CDR3 has 13 residues. The repertoire was sequenced with immunoSEQ multiplex PCR; TCRdb's copy has only in-frame clones and lacks some. The sample records more than 150,000 clones, 70% to 90% being singletons. The chain joins TRBV29-1 to TRBJ1-2; tentative D call: TRBD1 (5 bases). The sequenced material came from peripheral blood. This clonotype originated in a man aged 65-85 years with active or convalescent COVID-19. The CDR3 DNA sequence: TGCAGCGTTGAAGATGGGGGGGACTATGGCTACACCTTC. This encodes CSVEDGGDYGYTF.